This TCR beta chain is from a study of shared clonotypes between healthy human individuals. Regarding this clone: The antigen remains unidentified. This same CDR3 is encoded by further DNA sequences in the sample.

The ends lost 8 bases at V and 4 bases at J; junction bases unmatched: 5. CDR1 is MDHEN, CDR2 SYDVKM, per germline. The CDR3 loop spans 13 amino acids. Whole-study findings and limits: It was the non-shared clonotypes that had lower generation probabilities than clonotypes shared by all four donors.

Several immunoSEQ plates held equal portions of the genomic DNA taken from each subset. Only in-frame clones appear in the TCRdb table, and some are missing; sequencing was by immunoSEQ multiplex PCR. The sample includes roughly 1,500,000 clones, 95% to 99% seen only once; the top ten take about 0.42%. The sample comprised naive CD4+ T cells sorted from blood. Documented subset: CD45RA+ positively selected. The source of this sequence is a man under 40 in good health. V is TRBV28 and J is TRBJ2-1, with 7 bases fitting TRBD2. DNA for the CDR3: TGTGCCAGCCGAGCGGGACTTTACAATGAGCAGTTCTTC. It codes for CASRAGLYNEQFF. Drawing the rest from reference TRBV28 and TRBJ2-1, the complete variable domain is DVKVTQSSRYLVKRTGEKVFLECVQDMDHENMFWYRQDPGLGLRLIYFSYDVKMKEKGDIPEGYSVSREKKERFSLILESASTNQTSMYLCASRAGLYNEQFFGPGTRLTVL.